This T cell receptor beta chain was identified in a study of cytotoxic CD8 clonotypes in ibrutinib-treated CLL. Study details: By median roughly 5.5 years, 12 had progressed and about 15 stayed remitted; responses had been 2 complete and around 25 partial. Study observations and caveats: The clonality rise at ibrutinib response reflected private clonotype expansion. Samples were collected at differing times from sustained-remission and progressing patients. Baseline values of clonality outstripped age-matched healthy donors and followed circulating CD8+ T-cell counts.

In its sample, this clone was seen once. Its target is unknown. Using immunoSEQ multiplex PCR, the repertoire was profiled, and TCRdb retains in-frame clones only, with some absent. The sample comprises under 200,000 clones, roughly four fifths of which are singletons, and under 5.5% rests with the top ten. The V and J ends lost 1 base and 0 bases respectively, with 0 bases between them. The germline V gene encodes CDR1 MNHNY and CDR2 SVGAGI (reference sequence). This CDR3 region has 12 residues. V gene TRBV6-6 combines with J gene TRBJ2-5; D is undetermined. The sample in question was PBMCs, obtained after 24 months of ibrutinib treatment. The source of this sequence is a human donor with chronic lymphocytic leukemia. In DNA, the CDR3 is TGTGCCAGCAGTTACTACCAAGAGACCCAGTACTTC. Amino acid sequence: CASSYYQETQYF.